One and the same sample provided the 28 T cell receptor beta chains below, sequenced in a study of blood T cell repertoires in COVID-19. Here immunoSEQ multiplex PCR was the method, and the copy in TCRdb shows in-frame clones only, minus some. This table holds around 250,000 clones, roughly 79% found once. Sequencing used peripheral blood. These receptors all stem from a woman at least 80 years old with acute or convalescent COVID-19.

The chain employs TRBV7-3 and TRBJ2-7; 7 bases line up with TRBD1. This CDR3 is 16 amino acids long. CDR1 and CDR2 from the germline V gene are SGHTA and FQGTGA. The J segment lost 2 bases and the V segment lost 3 bases, leaving 10 bases of the junction unmatched. DNA of the CDR3: TGTGCCAGCAGCTTCGGCCCGAGGACAGGCCCCTACGAGCAGTACTTC. Encoded protein: CASSFGPRTGPYEQYF.

V gene TRBV5-1 combines with J gene TRBJ1-3, with D unclear. The germline CDR1 and CDR2 sequences are SGHRS and YFSETQ. V lost 4 bases and J lost 0, with 20 bases in between. The CDR3 has 18 amino acids. The CDR3 sequence is CASSPVTMEPLSGNTIYF. The CDR3 bases are TGCGCCAGCAGCCCGGTCACGATGGAGCCTCTCTCTGGAAACACCATATATTTT.

In its sample, this clone was seen a few times. The chain employs TRBV5-1 and TRBJ2-1, with unresolved D. Germline-derived CDR1 and CDR2 are SGHRS and YFSETQ. Trimming removed 0 bases at V and 0 bases at J, with 10 bases between. This CDR3 spans 16 amino acids. CDR3 coding DNA: TGCGCCAGCAGCTTGGGGGCCCTTAGCTCCTACAATGAGCAGTTCTTC. Translating it yields CASSLGALSSYNEQFF.

As regards this clone: Different DNA sequences within this sample yield the same CDR3. Here the CDR3 reads CASSVSSGQETQYF. The CDR3 nucleotides read TGTGCCAGCAGCGTATCATCGGGACAAGAGACCCAGTACTTC. The V and J genes are TRBV9 and TRBJ2-5; possible D gene TRBD2, 5 bases. The CDR3 is made up of 14 amino acids. V lost 1 base and J lost 2, with 9 bases in between. Germline values: CDR1 SGDLS, CDR2 YYNGEE.

This chain joins TRBV11-2 and TRBJ2-3; tentatively, D is TRBD1 (6 bases). V lost 5 bases and J lost 2, with 11 bases in between. Per germline, CDR1 SGHAT and CDR2 FQNNGV. CDR3 length: 14 residues. In DNA form, the CDR3 reads TGTGCCAGCAGCGTGAGGGGGACCACAGATACGCAGTATTTT. This sequence encodes CASSVRGTTDTQYF.

This clone was detected a few times. The V gene is TRBV12-3 or TRBV12-4, the J gene TRBJ2-2, with no clear D. Trimming shortened V by 7 bases and J by 5 bases, and 8 bases separated the two germline ends. The CDR3 totals 12 residues. CDR3 loop: CASTMVTGELFF. The DNA for the CDR3 is TGTGCCAGCACTATGGTTACCGGGGAGCTGTTTTTT.

The chain employs TRBV28 and TRBJ1-3, with TRBD1 matching 7 bases. Losses at the gene ends were 2 bases for V and 2 bases for J; bases not matched to a gene: 0. There are 14 residues in the CDR3. Germline V lookup: CDR1 MDHEN, CDR2 SYDVKM. The CDR3 DNA follows: TGTGCCAGCAGTTTACAGGGGGCTGGAAACACCATATATTTT. Translation gives CASSLQGAGNTIYF.

This sequence joins TRBV9 and TRBJ2-3; 8 bases fit TRBD2. This CDR3 comprises 15 residues. CDR1 SGDLS and CDR2 YYNGEE come from the germline V gene. V lost 3 bases and J lost 4; bases outside the gene matches: 7. CDR3 DNA sequence: TGTGCCAGCAGCGGATCAAATAGCGGGGCAGATACGCAGTATTTT. This encodes CASSGSNSGADTQYF.

V usage is TRBV18 and J usage is TRBJ2-1; a possible D gene is TRBD2 (7 bases). Per the germline V gene, CDR1 is KGHSH and CDR2 is LQKENI. The CDR3 is 15 residues long. Trimming left V 3 bases short and J 8 bases short, with 17 bases between. CDR3 protein: CASSPLAGAKDEQFF. The CDR3 DNA is TGTGCCAGCTCACCCCTCGCGGGGGCTAAGGATGAGCAGTTCTTC.

The chain recombines TRBV7-2 with TRBJ1-5; a possible D gene is TRBD1 (5 bases). V lost 5 bases and J lost 1, with 12 bases in between. The germline V gene has CDR1 SGHTA and CDR2 FQGNSA. The CDR3 runs to 15 residues. The CDR3 region has the DNA TGTGCCAGCAGCCCGGACACAACAAGCAATCAGCCCCAGCATTTT. It codes for CASSPDTTSNQPQHF. Full variable domain (remainder filled in from reference TRBV7-2 and TRBJ1-5): GAGVSQSPSNKVTEKGKDVELRCDPISGHTALYWYRQSLGQGLEFLIYFQGNSAPDKSGLPSDRFSAERTGGSVSTLTIQRTQQEDSAVYLCASSPDTTSNQPQHFGDGTRLSIL.

The chain has TRBV5-1 and TRBJ2-5; the match to TRBD2 covers 14 bases. Germline V gene data show CDR1 as SGHRS and CDR2 as YFSETQ. This CDR3 is 17 amino acids long. With 0 bases clipped from V and 4 bases from J, the junction kept 5 bases outside the gene matches. The DNA of the CDR3 is TGCGCCAGCAGCTTGGGACTAGCGGGGGGGACAGGAGAGACCCAGTACTTC. It translates to CASSLGLAGGTGETQYF.

The chain joins TRBV25-1 to TRBJ1-1, with 8 bases aligning to TRBD1. J gave up 4 bases and V 3 bases, and 10 bases lay outside the gene matches. In germline, CDR1 is MGHDK, CDR2 SYGVNS. CDR3 length: 16 amino acids. CDR3 loop: CASSERQGARSTEAFF. The CDR3 DNA sequence: TGTGCCAGCAGTGAGCGGCAGGGGGCCCGTTCCACTGAAGCTTTCTTT.

This chain connects TRBV12-5 to TRBJ1-6, with D maybe TRBD1 (6 bases). CDR1 is LGHNT, CDR2 FRNRAP, per germline. V lost 5 bases, J lost 7 bases, and 12 bases lay in between. The CDR3 extends over 14 amino acids. CDR3 nucleotide sequence: TGTGCTAGTGGTGGCGACAGGTCCAATTCACCCCTCCACTTT. As protein: CASGGDRSNSPLHF.

The chain is built from TRBV6-5 and TRBJ1-2, with D maybe TRBD1 (6 bases). V was cut by 10 bases and J by 5 bases, with 17 bases left in between. Germline loops: CDR1 MNHEY, CDR2 SVGAGI. This CDR3 comprises 13 residues. This CDR3 reads CATGNPQGYGYTF. CDR3 sequence (DNA): TGTGCCACCGGAAACCCACAGGGTTATGGCTACACCTTC.

The V call is TRBV5-5, the J call TRBJ1-1, with 9 positions matching TRBD1. With 1 base clipped from V and 6 bases from J, the junction kept 10 bases outside the gene matches. Germline values: CDR1 SGHKS, CDR2 YYEKEE (reference sequence). The length of the CDR3 is 16 residues. For the CDR3, the DNA is TGTGCCAGCAGCTTGACAGGGGGCTATAGATTGGCTGAAGCTTTCTTT. This codes for CASSLTGGYRLAEAFF.

V is TRBV28 and J is TRBJ1-2; 8 bases are shared with TRBD1. The V gene's germline CDR1 is MDHEN and CDR2 SYDVKM. Trimming at V came to 6 bases and at J to 4 bases, leaving 4 bases not matched to a gene. CDR3 length: 13 amino acids. CDR3 loop: CASSQGAVYGYTF. CDR3 bases: TGTGCCAGCAGCCAGGGGGCGGTCTATGGCTACACCTTC.

A few counts support this clone. The CDR3 region has the DNA TGTGCCAGCAGCTTATTAGGGCTAGCGGGAAGGTACAATGAGCAGTTCTTC. Its protein is CASSLLGLAGRYNEQFF. The rearrangement joins TRBV7-8 to TRBJ2-1; TRBD2 aligns across 9 bases. CDR1 is SGHVS, CDR2 FQNEAQ, per germline. Unmatched junction bases numbered 9, after V lost 2 bases and J lost 4 bases. The CDR3 has 17 residues.

The chain joins TRBV7-2 to TRBJ2-4, with D unclear. Germline-derived CDR1 and CDR2 are SGHTA and FQGNSA. The CDR3 has 15 amino acids. V shed 5 bases and J shed 0 bases, with 11 bases lying between them. CDR3 residues: CASSPDPVAKNIQYF. The CDR3 bases are TGTGCCAGCAGCCCCGATCCAGTAGCCAAAAACATTCAGTACTTC. Together with reference TRBV7-2 and TRBJ2-4, the CDR3 gives the full variable domain: GAGVSQSPSNKVTEKGKDVELRCDPISGHTALYWYRQSLGQGLEFLIYFQGNSAPDKSGLPSDRFSAERTGGSVSTLTIQRTQQEDSAVYLCASSPDPVAKNIQYFGAGTRLSVL.

CDR3 sequence reads: CASSDNRGRQPQHF. The CDR3 nucleotides read TGTGCCAGCAGTGATAACAGGGGGCGTCAGCCCCAGCATTTT. The chain recombines TRBV6-1 with TRBJ1-5; 9 bases map to TRBD1. After removal of 3 bases from V and 6 bases from J, the junction contained 3 bases not matched to a gene. Germline CDR1 and CDR2: MNHNS and SASEGT. CDR3 length: 14 amino acids.

CDR3 DNA sequence: TGTGCCAGCAGTGATAGGAGGAGGAATGAGCAGTTCTTC. Amino acid sequence: CASSDRRRNEQFF. The chain recombines TRBV6-1 with TRBJ2-1, with D maybe TRBD2 (5 bases). In germline, CDR1 is MNHNS, CDR2 SASEGT. The CDR3 runs 13 residues. Trimming removed 3 bases from V and 7 bases from J, with 10 bases in between.

The chain employs TRBV27 and TRBJ1-3; 7 bases line up with TRBD1. V lost 9 bases to trimming and J lost 0 bases; unmatched junction nucleotides: 5. CDR1 MNHEY and CDR2 SMNVEV come from the germline V gene (reference sequence). The CDR3 extends over 14 amino acids. CDR3 sequence reads: CASKRDSSGNTIYF. In DNA form, the CDR3 reads TGTGCCAGTAAAAGGGACAGCTCTGGAAACACCATATATTTT.

The rearrangement links TRBV6-5 to TRBJ2-3; 8 nucleotides match TRBD1. This CDR3 comprises 15 residues. Germline V gives CDR1 MNHEY, CDR2 SVGAGI. V shed 2 bases and J 6 bases; nucleotides not matched to a gene: 7. CDR3 DNA: TGTGCCAGCAGTTACACGAGACAGGGGAAGGATACGCAGTATTTT. Its translation: CASSYTRQGKDTQYF.

The V and J genes are TRBV7-8 and TRBJ1-4; D gene uncertain. The germline CDR1 and CDR2 sequences are SGHVS and FQNEAQ. The V end was cut by 6 bases, the J end by 6 bases, with 14 bases between. The CDR3 covers 14 residues. CDR3 in DNA: TGTGCCAGCAGGGGAGGGATTGTTGATGAAAAACTGTTTTTT. Translation: CASRGGIVDEKLFF. The full variable domain, completed using reference TRBV7-8 and TRBJ1-4, is GAGVSQSPRYKVAKRGQDVALRCDPISGHVSLFWYQQALGQGPEFLTYFQNEAQLDKSGLPSDRFFAERPEGSVSTLKIQRTQQEDSAVYLCASRGGIVDEKLFFGSGTQLSVL.

The chain employs TRBV7-2 and TRBJ2-7, with a possible D match to TRBD2 (6 bases). CDR3 length: 15 amino acids. Looked up from germline, CDR1 is SGHTA and CDR2 is FQGNSA. V lost 1 base, J lost 2 bases, and 12 bases lay in between. CDR3 sequence: CASSLDAGSTYEQYF. Written as DNA, the CDR3 is TGTGCCAGCAGCTTAGATGCGGGATCAACCTACGAGCAGTACTTC.

The CDR3 sequence is CASHRQGKAGELFF. CDR3 sequence (DNA): TGTGCCAGTCACCGCCAGGGGAAGGCCGGGGAGCTGTTTTTT. The V call is TRBV19, the J call TRBJ2-2, with D maybe TRBD1 (6 bases). This CDR3 has 14 residues. Per germline, CDR1 LNHDA and CDR2 SQIVND (reference sequence). V was shortened by 8 bases and J by 6 bases, with 16 bases between the two germline ends.

This sequence joins TRBV12-3 or TRBV12-4 and TRBJ1-5, with TRBD1 as a possible D gene (6 bases). Trimming left V 6 bases short and J 4 bases short, with 10 bases between. This CDR3 has 13 amino acids. Here the CDR3 DNA reads TGTGCCAGCAGGGGGACACCTAATCAGCCCCAGCATTTT. Translating it yields CASRGTPNQPQHF.

The chain employs TRBV9 and TRBJ1-3; TRBD1 aligns across 7 bases. V lost 1 base, J lost 3 bases, and 4 bases stayed unmatched. The CDR3 has 15 residues. Germline V CDR1 and CDR2: SGDLS, YYNGEE. CDR3 in DNA: TGTGCCAGCAGCGTAATGGGACAGAATGGAAACACCATATATTTT. Protein product: CASSVMGQNGNTIYF.

The chain recombines TRBV5-6 with TRBJ1-5, with TRBD1 matching over 10 bases. V lost 3 bases to trimming and J lost 7 bases; unmatched junction nucleotides: 4. The CDR3 is 14 amino acids. Germline assignment: CDR1 SGHDT and CDR2 YYEEEE. The CDR3 sequence: CASSSRTGGQPQHF. For the CDR3, the DNA is TGTGCCAGCAGCTCGCGGACAGGGGGACAGCCCCAGCATTTT.